This T cell receptor beta chain appears in the sequencing data of a study of beta chain features in type 1 diabetes. Expressed TCRB transcripts were sequenced after all isolated RNA was converted to cDNA. The table came from immunoSEQ multiplex PCR; TCRdb's copy has only in-frame clones and leaves some out. The data show hundreds of thousands of clones, with about a sixth seen just once and 0.093% held by the top ten. Sample: naive CD4+ T cells from blood. The source is a man aged 18 to 29 in good health.

For the CDR3, the DNA is TGTGCCAGCAGTTTCGACAGGGGGCATGAAAAACTGTTTTTT. Translated: CASSFDRGHEKLFF. V gene TRBV5-6 combines with J gene TRBJ1-4, with TRBD1 identical over 10 bases. This CDR3 comprises 14 residues. V lost 5 bases, J lost 6 bases, and 4 bases stayed unmatched. Germline CDR1 and CDR2: SGHDT and YYEEEE.